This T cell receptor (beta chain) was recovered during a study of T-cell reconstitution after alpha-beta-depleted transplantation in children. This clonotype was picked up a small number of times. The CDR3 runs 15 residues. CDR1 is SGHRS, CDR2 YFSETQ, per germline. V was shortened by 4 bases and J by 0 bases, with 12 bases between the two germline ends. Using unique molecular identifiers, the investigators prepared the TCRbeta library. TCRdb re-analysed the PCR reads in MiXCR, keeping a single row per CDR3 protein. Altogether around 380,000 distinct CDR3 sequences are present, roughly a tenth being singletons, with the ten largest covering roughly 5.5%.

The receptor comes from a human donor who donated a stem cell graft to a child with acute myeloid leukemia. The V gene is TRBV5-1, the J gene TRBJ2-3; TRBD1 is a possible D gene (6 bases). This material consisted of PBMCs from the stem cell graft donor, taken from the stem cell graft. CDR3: CASSLDSRSTDTQYF. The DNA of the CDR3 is TGCGCCAGCAGCCTGGACAGCCGTAGCACAGATACGCAGTATTTT.